This T cell receptor beta chain originates from a study of Ad26.COV2.S vaccination and SARS-CoV-2 variants. Looking at the study overall: A COV1001 Ad26.COV2.S trial-arm participant provided the sample. Participants got Ad26.COV2.S intramuscularly, once or twice 56 days apart. General study points: Those who received vaccine or placebo ended up with similar non-spike TCR breadth.

As regards this clone: The antigen remains undetermined.

Some clones are missing from TCRdb's copy, which holds only in-frame ones; the method was immunoSEQ multiplex PCR. The sample shows around 300,000 clones, 75% to 90% of them seen only once. Treatment given: roughly 20 received Ad26.COV2.S at low or high dose, single or two shots; about 5 received placebo; per-sample allocation not given. Vaccine and placebo recipients were sampled on day 63 after the first injection. Boston hosted the donor, who was an adult aged 18-55 years. CDR1 SGHAT and CDR2 FQNNGV come from the germline V gene. The CDR3 sequence is 18 residues long. V lost 6 bases to trimming and J lost 8 bases; unmatched junction nucleotides: 22.

The clonotype originates from a person aged 18-60 years who received the Ad26.COV2.S COVID-19 vaccine or a placebo. This chain joins TRBV11-2 and TRBJ2-1; 7 bases agree with TRBD2. Sequences were derived from peripheral blood, sampled in a trial of Ad26.COV2.S vaccine versus placebo. This CDR3 reads CASSIGAVGSGVLYEQFF. DNA for the CDR3: TGTGCCAGCAGTATAGGGGCAGTCGGGAGCGGGGTTTTGTATGAGCAGTTCTTC.